A selection of T cell receptor beta chains follows, all from one sample in a study of blood T cell repertoires in COVID-19. Generated by immunoSEQ multiplex PCR, the TCRdb table keeps only in-frame clones and is missing some. The repertoire holds 100,000 or so clones, with 80% to 85% as singletons. The material sequenced was peripheral blood. All receptors come from a man in his sixties with acute or convalescent COVID-19. The CDR3 runs from the conserved cysteine through the conserved F or W. The order of the fields is clone size, J gene, V gene, D gene, CDR3 protein, CDR3 DNA. D genes are given only for firm matches. The listing skips clone size in some rows; elsewhere it reads once, few, many or a size class.

clone size: once
J gene: TRBJ2-1
V gene: TRBV27
D gene: TRBD1
CDR3 protein: CASSSVPTGKSSDNEQFF
CDR3 DNA: TGTGCCAGCAGTTCGGTACCGACAGGGAAGAGTTCAGACAATGAGCAGTTCTTC

clone size: NA
J gene: TRBJ2-6
V gene: TRBV6-6
D gene: NA
CDR3 protein: CASSYSGSGANVLTF
CDR3 DNA: TGTGCCAGCAGTTACTCCGGCTCTGGGGCCAACGTCCTGACTTTC

clone size: NA
J gene: TRBJ2-1
V gene: TRBV4-2
D gene: TRBD1
CDR3 protein: CASSQSDRGRSNEQFF
CDR3 DNA: TGTGCCAGCAGCCAATCCGACAGGGGGCGGTCTAATGAGCAGTTCTTC

clone size: NA
J gene: TRBJ1-3
V gene: TRBV7-3
D gene: NA
CDR3 protein: CASSPGVGNTIYF
CDR3 DNA: TGTGCCAGCAGTCCGGGGGTAGGAAACACCATATATTTT

clone size: NA
J gene: TRBJ2-3
V gene: TRBV5-8
D gene: TRBD2
CDR3 protein: CASSKRTSGGSDTQYF
CDR3 DNA: TGTGCCAGCAGCAAACGGACTAGCGGGGGGTCAGATACGCAGTATTTT

clone size: NA
J gene: TRBJ2-7
V gene: TRBV7-9
D gene: TRBD1
CDR3 protein: CASSLPTGTGFYEQYF
CDR3 DNA: TGTGCCAGCAGCTTACCCACCGGGACAGGTTTCTACGAGCAGTACTTC

clone size: NA
J gene: TRBJ2-3
V gene: TRBV15
D gene: TRBD2
CDR3 protein: CATSRASGGSTDTQYF
CDR3 DNA: TGTGCCACCAGCAGAGCTAGCGGGGGGAGCACAGATACGCAGTATTTT

clone size: NA
J gene: TRBJ2-1
V gene: TRBV6-1
D gene: NA
CDR3 protein: CASSEDRATYNEQFF
CDR3 DNA: TGTGCCAGCAGTGAAGACAGGGCAACCTACAATGAGCAGTTCTTC

clone size: NA
J gene: TRBJ2-1
V gene: TRBV11-2
D gene: TRBD1
CDR3 protein: CASSARGNYNEQFF
CDR3 DNA: TGTGCCAGCAGCGCCAGGGGGAACTACAATGAGCAGTTCTTC

clone size: NA
J gene: TRBJ2-5
V gene: TRBV7-2
D gene: TRBD2
CDR3 protein: CASSFQAGGTGETQYF
CDR3 DNA: TGTGCCAGCAGCTTCCAAGCGGGAGGCACGGGGGAGACCCAGTACTTC

clone size: NA
J gene: TRBJ2-3
V gene: TRBV11-2
D gene: TRBD1
CDR3 protein: CASNLRGTTDTQYF
CDR3 DNA: TGTGCCAGCAACCTCAGGGGGACCACAGATACGCAGTATTTT

clone size: NA
J gene: TRBJ1-1
V gene: TRBV27
D gene: NA
CDR3 protein: CASSYKLESTEAFF
CDR3 DNA: TGTGCCAGCAGTTACAAGTTGGAGTCCACTGAAGCTTTCTTT

clone size: once
J gene: TRBJ1-2
V gene: TRBV19
D gene: TRBD1
CDR3 protein: CASWTGNGYTF
CDR3 DNA: TGTGCCAGCTGGACAGGGAATGGCTACACCTTC

clone size: NA
J gene: TRBJ2-1
V gene: TRBV11-3
D gene: TRBD2
CDR3 protein: CASSPRVAGGNEQFF
CDR3 DNA: TGTGCCAGCAGCCCCCGGGTAGCGGGAGGCAATGAGCAGTTCTTC

clone size: few
J gene: TRBJ1-2
V gene: TRBV19
D gene: NA
CDR3 protein: CASSIGGGNNNYGYTF
CDR3 DNA: TGTGCCAGTAGTATAGGGGGAGGGAATAATAACTATGGCTACACCTTC